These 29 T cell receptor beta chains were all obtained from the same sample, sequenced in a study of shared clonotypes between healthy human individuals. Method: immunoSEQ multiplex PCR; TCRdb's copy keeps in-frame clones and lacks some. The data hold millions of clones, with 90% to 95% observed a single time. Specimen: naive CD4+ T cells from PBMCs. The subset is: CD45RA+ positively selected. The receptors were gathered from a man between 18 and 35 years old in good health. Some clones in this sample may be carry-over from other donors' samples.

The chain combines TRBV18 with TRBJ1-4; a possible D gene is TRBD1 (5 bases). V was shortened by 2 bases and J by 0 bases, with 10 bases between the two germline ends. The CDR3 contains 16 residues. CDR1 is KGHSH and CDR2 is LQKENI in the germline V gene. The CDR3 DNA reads TGTGCCAGCTCACCAGGGACCGGGGCAACTAATGAAAAACTGTTTTTT. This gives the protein CASSPGTGATNEKLFF.

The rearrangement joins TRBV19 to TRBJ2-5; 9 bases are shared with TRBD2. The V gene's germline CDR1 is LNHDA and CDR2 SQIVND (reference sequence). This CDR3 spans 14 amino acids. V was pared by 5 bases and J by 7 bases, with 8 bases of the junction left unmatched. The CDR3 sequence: CASSRLADRRTQYF. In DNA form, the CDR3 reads TGTGCCAGTAGTCGACTAGCGGATAGGCGGACCCAGTACTTC. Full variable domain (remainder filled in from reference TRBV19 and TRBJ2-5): DGGITQSPKYLFRKEGQNVTLSCEQNLNHDAMYWYRQDPGQGLRLIYYSQIVNDFQKGDIAEGYSVSREKKESFPLTVTSAQKNPTAFYLCASSRLADRRTQYFGPGTRLLVL.

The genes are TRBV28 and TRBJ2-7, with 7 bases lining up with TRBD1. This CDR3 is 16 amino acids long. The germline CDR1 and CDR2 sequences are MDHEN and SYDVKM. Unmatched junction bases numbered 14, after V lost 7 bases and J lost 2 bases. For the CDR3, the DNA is TGTGCCAGCACCACCATACCGGGACAGACGACCTACGAGCAGTACTTC. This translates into CASTTIPGQTTYEQYF.

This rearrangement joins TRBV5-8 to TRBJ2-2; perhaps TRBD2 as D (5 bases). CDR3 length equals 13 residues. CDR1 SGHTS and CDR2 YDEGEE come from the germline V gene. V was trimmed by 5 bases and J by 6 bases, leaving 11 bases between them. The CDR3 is CASRSPRAGELFF. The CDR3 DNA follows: TGTGCCAGCAGGTCCCCGCGGGCCGGGGAGCTGTTTTTT.

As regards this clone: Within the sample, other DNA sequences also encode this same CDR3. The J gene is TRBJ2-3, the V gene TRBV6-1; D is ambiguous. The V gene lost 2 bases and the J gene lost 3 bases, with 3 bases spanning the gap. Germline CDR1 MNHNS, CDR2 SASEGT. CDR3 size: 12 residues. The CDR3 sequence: CASSENTDTQYF. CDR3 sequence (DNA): TGTGCCAGCAGTGAAAATACAGATACGCAGTATTTT.

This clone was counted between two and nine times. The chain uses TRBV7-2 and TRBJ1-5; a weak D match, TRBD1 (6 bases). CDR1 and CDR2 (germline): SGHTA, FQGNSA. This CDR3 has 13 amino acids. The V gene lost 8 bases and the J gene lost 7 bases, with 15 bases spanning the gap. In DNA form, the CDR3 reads TGTGCCAGCGCACGGCCAGGGGACCAGCCCCAGCATTTT. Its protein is CASARPGDQPQHF.

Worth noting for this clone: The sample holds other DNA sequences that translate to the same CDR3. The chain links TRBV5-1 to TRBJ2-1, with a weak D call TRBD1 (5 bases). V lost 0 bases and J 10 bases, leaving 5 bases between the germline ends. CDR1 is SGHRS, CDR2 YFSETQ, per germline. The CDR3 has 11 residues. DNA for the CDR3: TGCGCCAGCAGCTTGGGGGGCGAGCAGTTCTTC. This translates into CASSLGGEQFF.

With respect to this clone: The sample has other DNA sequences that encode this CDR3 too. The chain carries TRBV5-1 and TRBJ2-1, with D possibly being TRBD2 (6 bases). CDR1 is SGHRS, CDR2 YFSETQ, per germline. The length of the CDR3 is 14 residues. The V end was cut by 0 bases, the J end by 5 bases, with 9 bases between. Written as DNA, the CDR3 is TGCGCCAGCAGCTTGGGTAGCGGAAACAATGAGCAGTTCTTC. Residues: CASSLGSGNNEQFF. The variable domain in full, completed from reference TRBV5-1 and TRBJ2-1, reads KAGVTQTPRYLIKTRGQQVTLSCSPISGHRSVSWYQQTPGQGLQFLFEYFSETQRNKGNFPGRFSGRQFSNSRSEMNVSTLELGDSALYLCASSLGSGNNEQFFGPGTRLTVL.

The CDR3 nucleotides read TGTGCCAGCTCAGTTCCGGGACAGAACACCGGGGAGCTGTTTTTT. As protein: CASSVPGQNTGELFF. The rearrangement uses TRBV18 and TRBJ2-2; perhaps TRBD1 as D (6 bases). V shed 5 bases and J shed 1 base, with 11 bases lying between them. From germline, CDR1 is KGHSH and CDR2 LQKENI. This CDR3 has 15 amino acids.

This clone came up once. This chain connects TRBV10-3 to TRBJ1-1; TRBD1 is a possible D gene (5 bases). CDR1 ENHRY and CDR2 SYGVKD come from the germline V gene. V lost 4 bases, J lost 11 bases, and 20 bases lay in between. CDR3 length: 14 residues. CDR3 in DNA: TGTGCCATCAGTGCAAAAGCAGGGAGTAAATGGGCTTTCTTT. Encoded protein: CAISAKAGSKWAFF.

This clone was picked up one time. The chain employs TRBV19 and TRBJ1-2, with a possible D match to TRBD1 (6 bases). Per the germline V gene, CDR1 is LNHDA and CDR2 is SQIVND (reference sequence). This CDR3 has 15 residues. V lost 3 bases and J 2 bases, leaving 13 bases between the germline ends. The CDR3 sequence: CASSIVDSLNYGYTF. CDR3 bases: TGTGCCAGTAGTATCGTGGACAGCCTAAACTATGGCTACACCTTC.

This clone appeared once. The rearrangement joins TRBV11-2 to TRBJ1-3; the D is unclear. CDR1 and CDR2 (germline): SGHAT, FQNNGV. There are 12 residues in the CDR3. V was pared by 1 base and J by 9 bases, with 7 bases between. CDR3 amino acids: CASSLVASTIYF. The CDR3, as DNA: TGTGCCAGCAGCTTAGTCGCCAGCACCATATATTTT. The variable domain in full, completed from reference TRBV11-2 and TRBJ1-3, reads EAGVAQSPRYKIIEKRQSVAFWCNPISGHATLYWYQQILGQGPKLLIQFQNNGVVDDSQLPKDRFSAERLKGVDSTLKIQPAKLEDSAVYLCASSLVASTIYFGEGSWLTVV.

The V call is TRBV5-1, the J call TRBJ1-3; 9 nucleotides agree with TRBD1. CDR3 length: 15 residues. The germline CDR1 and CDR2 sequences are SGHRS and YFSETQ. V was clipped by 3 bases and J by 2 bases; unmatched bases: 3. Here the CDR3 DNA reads TGCGCCAGCAGCTGGGGACAGGGAACTGGAAACACCATATATTTT. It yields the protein CASSWGQGTGNTIYF.

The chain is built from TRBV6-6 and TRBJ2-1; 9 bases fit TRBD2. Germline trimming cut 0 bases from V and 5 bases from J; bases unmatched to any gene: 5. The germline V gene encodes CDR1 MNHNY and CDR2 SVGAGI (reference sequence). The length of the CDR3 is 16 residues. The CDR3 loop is CASSYSREGLNNEQFF. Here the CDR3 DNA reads TGTGCCAGCAGTTACTCGCGGGAGGGCCTGAACAATGAGCAGTTCTTC.

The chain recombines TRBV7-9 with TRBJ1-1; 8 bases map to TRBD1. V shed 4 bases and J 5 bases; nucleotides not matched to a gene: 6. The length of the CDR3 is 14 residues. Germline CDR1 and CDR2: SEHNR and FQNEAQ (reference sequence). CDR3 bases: TGTGCCAGCAGCTCCCAGGGGGCAGAGACTGAAGCTTTCTTT. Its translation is CASSSQGAETEAFF.

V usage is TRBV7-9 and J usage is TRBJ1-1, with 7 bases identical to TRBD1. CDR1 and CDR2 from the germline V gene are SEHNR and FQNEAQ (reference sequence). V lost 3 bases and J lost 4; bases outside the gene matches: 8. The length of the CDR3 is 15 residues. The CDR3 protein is CASSFPGRGGTEAFF. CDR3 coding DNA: TGTGCCAGCAGCTTCCCTGGCAGGGGGGGCACTGAAGCTTTCTTT.

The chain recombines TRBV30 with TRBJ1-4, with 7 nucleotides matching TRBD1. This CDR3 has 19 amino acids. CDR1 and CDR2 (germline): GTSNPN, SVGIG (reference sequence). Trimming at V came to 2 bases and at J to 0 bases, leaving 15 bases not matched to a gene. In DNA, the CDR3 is TGTGCCTGGAGTAAACGCCGGGACAGCCTACCCGCAACTAATGAAAAACTGTTTTTT. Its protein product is CAWSKRRDSLPATNEKLFF.

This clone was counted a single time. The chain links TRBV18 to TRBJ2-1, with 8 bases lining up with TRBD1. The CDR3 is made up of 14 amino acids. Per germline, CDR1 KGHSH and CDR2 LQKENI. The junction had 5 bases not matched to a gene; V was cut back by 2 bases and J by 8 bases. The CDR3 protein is CASSPRTGLDEQFF. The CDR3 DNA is TGTGCCAGCTCACCAAGGACAGGGTTGGATGAGCAGTTCTTC.

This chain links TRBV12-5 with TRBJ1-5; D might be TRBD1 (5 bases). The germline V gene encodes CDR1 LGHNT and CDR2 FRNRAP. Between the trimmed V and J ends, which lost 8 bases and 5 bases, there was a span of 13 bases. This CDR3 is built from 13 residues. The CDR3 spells CASSASGDQPQHF. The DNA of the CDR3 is TGTGCTAGTTCGGCGTCGGGGGATCAGCCCCAGCATTTT.

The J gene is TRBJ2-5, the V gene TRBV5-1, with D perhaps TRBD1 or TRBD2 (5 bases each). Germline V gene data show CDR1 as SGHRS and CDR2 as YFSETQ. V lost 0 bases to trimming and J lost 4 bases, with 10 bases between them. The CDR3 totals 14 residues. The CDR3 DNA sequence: TGCGCCAGCAGCTTGGTTCTCGGGGCAGAGACCCAGTACTTC. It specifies CASSLVLGAETQYF. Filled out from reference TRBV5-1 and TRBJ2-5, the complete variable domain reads KAGVTQTPRYLIKTRGQQVTLSCSPISGHRSVSWYQQTPGQGLQFLFEYFSETQRNKGNFPGRFSGRQFSNSRSEMNVSTLELGDSALYLCASSLVLGAETQYFGPGTRLLVL.

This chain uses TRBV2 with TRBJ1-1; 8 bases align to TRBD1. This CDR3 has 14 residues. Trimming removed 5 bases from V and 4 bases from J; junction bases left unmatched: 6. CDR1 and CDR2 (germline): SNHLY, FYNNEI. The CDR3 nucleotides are TGTGCCAGCAGTTTCGACAGGGGTAGCACTGAAGCTTTCTTT. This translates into CASSFDRGSTEAFF.

In DNA form, the CDR3 reads TGCGCCAGCAGCCAAGGTTCGGGGAACGGTCAGCCCCAGCATTTT. Translated: CASSQGSGNGQPQHF. The chain uses TRBV4-1 and TRBJ1-5; D gene uncertain. CDR3 length: 15 residues. CDR1 MGHRA and CDR2 YSYEKL come from the germline V gene. Trimming shortened V by 1 base and J by 6 bases, and 13 bases separated the two germline ends.

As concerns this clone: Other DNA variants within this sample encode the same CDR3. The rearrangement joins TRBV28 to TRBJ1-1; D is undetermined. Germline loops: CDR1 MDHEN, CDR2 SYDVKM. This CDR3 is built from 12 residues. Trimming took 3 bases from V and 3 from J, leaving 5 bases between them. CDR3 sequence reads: CASSLTDTEAFF. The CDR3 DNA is TGTGCCAGCAGTTTGACGGACACTGAAGCTTTCTTT.

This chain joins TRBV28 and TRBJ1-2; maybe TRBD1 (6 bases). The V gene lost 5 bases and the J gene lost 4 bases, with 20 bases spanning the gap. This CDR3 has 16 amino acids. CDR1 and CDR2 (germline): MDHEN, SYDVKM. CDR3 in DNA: TGTGCCAGCAGTATCCGGACAGCTCAAAAGGGCTATGGCTACACCTTC. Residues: CASSIRTAQKGYGYTF.

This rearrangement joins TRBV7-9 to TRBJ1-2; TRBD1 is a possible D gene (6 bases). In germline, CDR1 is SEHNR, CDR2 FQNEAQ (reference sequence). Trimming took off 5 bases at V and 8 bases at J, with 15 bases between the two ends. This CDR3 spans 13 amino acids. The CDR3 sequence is CASSPSGARGYTF. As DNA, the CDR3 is TGTGCCAGCAGCCCTTCGGGGGCGCGGGGCTACACCTTC.

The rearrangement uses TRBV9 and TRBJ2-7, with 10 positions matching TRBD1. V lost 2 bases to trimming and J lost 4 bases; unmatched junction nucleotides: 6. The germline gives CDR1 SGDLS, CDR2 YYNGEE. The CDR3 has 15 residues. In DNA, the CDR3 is TGTGCCAGCAGCGTGAGGGGGACAGGGGCATACGAGCAGTACTTC. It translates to CASSVRGTGAYEQYF.

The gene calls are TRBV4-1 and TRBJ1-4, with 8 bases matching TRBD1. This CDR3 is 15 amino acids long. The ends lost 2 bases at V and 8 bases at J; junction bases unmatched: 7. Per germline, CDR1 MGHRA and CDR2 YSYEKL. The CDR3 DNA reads TGCGCCAGCAGCCAACTACCGGGACAGGAAGAAAAACTGTTTTTT. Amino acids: CASSQLPGQEEKLFF.

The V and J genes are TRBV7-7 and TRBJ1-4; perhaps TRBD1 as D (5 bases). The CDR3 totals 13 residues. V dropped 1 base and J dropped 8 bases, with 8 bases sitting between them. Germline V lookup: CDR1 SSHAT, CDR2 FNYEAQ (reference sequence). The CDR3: CASSLVRGEKLFF. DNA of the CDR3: TGTGCCAGCAGCTTAGTACGGGGCGAAAAACTGTTTTTT.

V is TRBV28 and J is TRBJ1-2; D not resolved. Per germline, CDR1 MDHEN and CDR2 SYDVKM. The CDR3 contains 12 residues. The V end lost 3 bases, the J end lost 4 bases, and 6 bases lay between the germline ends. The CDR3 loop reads CASSFRIYGYTF. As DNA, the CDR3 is TGTGCCAGCAGTTTTCGGATCTATGGCTACACCTTC.